This T cell receptor beta chain was captured in a study of cytomegalovirus exposure and HLA in healthy donors. To note about this clone: Antigen: not known.

V was pared by 2 bases and J by 2 bases, with 7 bases between. Per germline, CDR1 MGHRA and CDR2 YSYEKL. CDR3 length equals 15 residues. General study points: The authors enumerated over 150 TCR beta chains as linked to cytomegalovirus.

PCR involved 60 Vbeta and 13 Jbeta primers. The protocol was immunoSEQ multiplex PCR, while the TCRdb copy is restricted to in-frame clones and leaves out a portion. This sample yields roughly 130,000 clones, of which 80% are seen a single time; over 3% belongs to the top ten. The chain combines TRBV4-1 with TRBJ2-6; D is ambiguous. Sequencing input: PBMCs. This receptor was taken from a woman aged 40 to 50 in good health and CMV-seronegative. CDR3 sequence: CASSQPVTGANVLTF. Here the CDR3 DNA reads TGCGCCAGCAGCCAACCAGTTACTGGGGCCAACGTCCTGACTTTC.